The 10 T cell receptor beta chains listed next were all sequenced from one sample in a study of blood T cell repertoires in COVID-19. Libraries were prepared by immunoSEQ multiplex PCR; TCRdb keeps only in-frame clonotypes and omits some of them. This table holds 200,000 to 250,000 clones, roughly nine tenths found once. Sequences were obtained from peripheral blood. These receptors originate from a man between 60 and 75 years old who had recovered from COVID-19.

In this sample, this clone turned up a few times. The rearrangement links TRBV30 to TRBJ2-1; 12 nucleotides agree with TRBD2. Germline CDR1 reads GTSNPN; CDR2 reads SVGIG (reference sequence). V dropped 1 base and J dropped 15; count of bases not matched to a gene: 13. This CDR3 has 15 residues. This CDR3 reads CAWSGGLAGGPGLFF. DNA of the CDR3: TGTGCCTGGAGTGGGGGGCTAGCGGGAGGGCCAGGTCTGTTCTTC.

This chain joins TRBV6-5 and TRBJ1-1, with a possible D match to TRBD1 (6 bases). The CDR3 consists of 12 residues. Per the germline V gene, CDR1 is MNHEY and CDR2 is SVGAGI. V gave up 4 bases and J gave up 12 bases, with 15 bases separating them. This CDR3 reads CASSSQGFRTFF. CDR3 nucleotides: TGTGCCAGCAGTTCACAGGGCTTTAGGACTTTCTTT.

The rearrangement uses TRBV6-5 and TRBJ1-1; D unresolved. V lost 6 bases and J lost 3, with 5 bases in between. Germline values: CDR1 MNHEY, CDR2 SVGAGI. The CDR3 is 11 amino acids. In DNA form, the CDR3 reads TGTGCCAGCAGCCAGGACACTGAAGCTTTCTTT. Translating it yields CASSQDTEAFF.

The chain joins TRBV6-1 to TRBJ1-1, with unresolved D. Germline-derived CDR1 and CDR2 are MNHNS and SASEGT. Trimming took 1 base from V and 3 from J, leaving 9 bases between them. The CDR3 has 14 amino acids. CDR3 residues: CASSEGGADTEAFF. CDR3 DNA: TGTGCCAGCAGTGAAGGGGGAGCGGACACTGAAGCTTTCTTT.

The chain combines TRBV29-1 with TRBJ1-2; perhaps TRBD1 as D (5 bases). V lost 4 bases and J lost 5, with 20 bases in between. This CDR3 is built from 15 residues. CDR1 is SQVTM and CDR2 is ANQGSEA in the germline V gene. DNA of the CDR3: TGCAGCGTTGCAATAGTCGGTACGGGGGGTTATGGCTACACCTTC. This sequence encodes CSVAIVGTGGYGYTF.

This chain joins TRBV28 and TRBJ1-1, with 9 bases aligning to TRBD1. The CDR3 has 14 residues. Germline V CDR1 and CDR2: MDHEN, SYDVKM. Trimming at V came to 6 bases and at J to 1 base, leaving 3 bases not matched to a gene. The CDR3 DNA follows: TGTGCCAGCAGCATGGGACAGGGGAACACTGAAGCTTTCTTT. Protein product: CASSMGQGNTEAFF.

The V call is TRBV15, the J call TRBJ1-2; D remains unclear. The length of the CDR3 is 15 residues. CDR1 and CDR2 (germline): LNHNV, YYDKDF (reference sequence). V was pared by 0 bases and J by 3 bases, with 11 bases between. CDR3 in amino acids: CATSRDRGRDYGYTF. In nucleotides, the CDR3 is TGTGCCACCAGCAGAGATCGGGGAAGGGACTATGGCTACACCTTC. The whole variable domain, remainder taken from reference TRBV15 and TRBJ1-2, is DAMVIQNPRYQVTQFGKPVTLSCSQTLNHNVMYWYQQKSSQAPKLLFHYYDKDFNNEADTPDNFQSRRPNTSFCFLDIRSPGLGDTAMYLCATSRDRGRDYGYTFGSGTRLTVV.

V gene TRBV6-5 combines with J gene TRBJ2-7; tentative D call: TRBD2 (6 bases). The CDR3 contains 14 residues. Trimming left V 8 bases short and J 1 base short, with 15 bases between. CDR1 and CDR2 from the germline V gene are MNHEY and SVGAGI. This chain's CDR3 is CASGRTATSYEQYF. The CDR3 DNA reads as TGTGCCAGCGGGAGGACGGCCACATCCTACGAGCAGTACTTC.

J is TRBJ1-5 and V is TRBV29-1; 9 bases line up with TRBD1. Germline values: CDR1 SQVTM, CDR2 ANQGSEA. The J segment lost 7 bases and the V segment lost 6 bases, leaving 10 bases of the junction unmatched. The CDR3 contains 14 residues. The CDR3 spells CSVAGQGIGQPQHF. The CDR3 region has the DNA TGCAGCGTCGCGGGACAGGGCATCGGGCAGCCCCAGCATTTT.

The rearrangement joins TRBV4-3 to TRBJ2-5; 11 nucleotides line up with TRBD1. V shed 7 bases and J 2 bases; nucleotides not matched to a gene: 6. Germline V CDR1 and CDR2: LGHNA, YSLEER. This CDR3 is built from 15 residues. In DNA, the CDR3 is TGCGCCAGCACAAGGGACAGGGGGTCGCAAGAGACCCAGTACTTC. The encoded protein is CASTRDRGSQETQYF.